A selection of T cell receptor beta chains follows, all from one sample in a study of OX40 agonist ivuxolimab in advanced cancers. The protocol was immunoSEQ multiplex PCR, while the TCRdb copy is restricted to in-frame clones and leaves out a portion. The data show more than 65,000 clones, with roughly 92% seen just once and about 0.3% held by the top ten. Sequencing used CD4+ or CD8+ T cells sorted from blood, obtained in a trial of the OX40 agonist ivuxolimab. These receptors were collected from an adult with an advanced solid tumor such as melanoma, head and neck, liver or kidney cancer. CDR3s include the opening cysteine and the closing phenylalanine or tryptophan. D genes are given only for firm matches. Clone sizes are given selectively: once, few, many, or a class where the clone is expanded.

V	size	J	D	CDR3	DNA
TRBV21-1	NA	TRBJ2-7	NA	CASSNWTARDSYEQYF	TGTGCCAGCAGCAATTGGACAGCGAGGGACTCCTACGAGCAGTACTTC
TRBV28	NA	TRBJ1-1	NA	CASSLPPTVGTEAFF	TGTGCCAGCAGTTTACCCCCGACGGTGGGCACTGAAGCTTTCTTT
TRBV6-6	NA	TRBJ2-1	NA	CASSYGGNEQFF	TGTGCCAGCAGTTACGGGGGCAATGAGCAGTTCTTC
TRBV7-3	NA	TRBJ2-3	NA	CASSPDSLGTDTQYF	TGTGCCAGCAGCCCCGACAGTCTCGGAACAGATACGCAGTATTTT
TRBV5-1	NA	TRBJ1-4	NA	CASSREGGNEKLFF	TGCGCCAGCAGTAGGGAGGGGGGTAATGAAAAACTGTTTTTT
TRBV10-3	NA	TRBJ2-5	NA	CAISDGGWETQYF	TGTGCCATCAGTGATGGGGGGTGGGAGACCCAGTACTTC
TRBV7-2	NA	TRBJ2-1	TRBD1	CASNHPGQGSWGQFF	TGTGCCAGCAACCACCCAGGACAGGGATCGTGGGGGCAGTTCTTC
TRBV6-1	NA	TRBJ2-7	NA	CASRARRGAAYEQYF	TGTGCCAGCAGGGCCAGACGGGGGGCGGCCTACGAGCAGTACTTC
TRBV2	NA	TRBJ1-5	NA	CASNPGPDQPQHF	TGTGCCAGCAATCCCGGGCCGGATCAGCCCCAGCATTTT
TRBV19	NA	TRBJ2-2	NA	CASRRTGANTGELFF	TGTGCCAGTAGGAGGACTGGCGCGAACACCGGGGAGCTGTTTTTT
TRBV19	NA	TRBJ2-2	NA	CASSIRENTGELFF	TGTGCCAGTAGTATCCGGGAGAACACCGGGGAGCTGTTTTTT
TRBV5-1	NA	TRBJ1-5	NA	CASSLGGGQPQHF	TGCGCCAGCAGCTTGGGGGGCGGACAGCCCCAGCATTTT
TRBV10-2	NA	TRBJ2-1	NA	CASGSVPTSYNEQFF	TGCGCCAGCGGGTCGGTCCCTACTTCCTACAATGAGCAGTTCTTC
TRBV6-5	NA	TRBJ2-1	NA	CASSPGQRYYNEQFF	TGTGCCAGCAGCCCAGGCCAGCGGTACTACAATGAGCAGTTCTTC
TRBV28	NA	TRBJ1-1	TRBD1	CASGTGGNTEAFF	TGTGCCAGCGGGACAGGGGGGAACACTGAAGCTTTCTTT
TRBV5-1	NA	TRBJ2-7	NA	CASSLLGFGGVEQYF	TGCGCCAGCAGCTTGTTGGGTTTTGGAGGGGTCGAGCAGTACTTC
TRBV7-7	NA	TRBJ2-2	NA	CASRETNANTGELFF	TGTGCTAGCAGGGAAACTAACGCGAACACCGGGGAGCTGTTTTTT
TRBV7-8	NA	TRBJ2-7	NA	CASSLWPGIASYEQYF	TGTGCCAGCAGCCTTTGGCCGGGAATTGCCTCCTACGAGCAGTACTTC
TRBV10-3	NA	TRBJ2-7	NA	CAISDGGGEQYF	TGTGCCATCAGTGACGGAGGGGGCGAGCAGTACTTC
TRBV5-4	NA	TRBJ2-7	TRBD1	CASSSDRGRASPSYEQYF	TGTGCCAGCAGCTCCGACAGGGGGCGAGCCTCCCCCTCCTACGAGCAGTACTTC
TRBV19	NA	TRBJ2-7	NA	CASPPRDFKGDEQYF	TGTGCCAGCCCACCCCGGGACTTCAAGGGGGACGAGCAGTACTTC
TRBV19	NA	TRBJ2-5	NA	CASSIVGSRQETQYF	TGTGCCAGTAGTATTGTCGGGAGTCGCCAAGAGACCCAGTACTTC
TRBV10-3	NA	TRBJ1-1	NA	CAISLGLGDTEAFF	TGTGCCATCAGTCTGGGCCTTGGGGACACTGAAGCTTTCTTT
TRBV7-7	NA	TRBJ2-2	NA	CASSLQPRNTGELFF	TGTGCTAGCAGCTTGCAGCCCAGAAACACCGGGGAGCTGTTTTTT
TRBV18	NA	TRBJ1-1	NA	CASSRGDGIWAFF	TGTGCCAGCTCGCGGGGGGACGGGATTTGGGCTTTCTTT
TRBV4-1	NA	TRBJ1-6	NA	CASSQGPSSPPLHF	TGCGCCAGCAGCCAAGGGCCTTCCTCCCCACCCCTCCACTTT
TRBV29-1	NA	TRBJ2-5	NA	CSVGGAGSGETQYF	TGCAGCGTGGGTGGGGCAGGCTCGGGTGAGACCCAGTACTTC
TRBV5-1	NA	TRBJ2-3	NA	CASSQGLAADTQYF	TGCGCCAGCAGCCAGGGGCTAGCGGCAGATACGCAGTATTTT
TRBV7-9	NA	TRBJ2-2	NA	CASSLDLYTGELFF	TGTGCCAGCAGCTTAGATTTGTACACCGGGGAGCTGTTTTTT
TRBV10-3	NA	TRBJ1-2	NA	CAISQGSYGYTF	TGTGCCATCAGCCAAGGGAGCTATGGCTACACCTTC
TRBV5-1	NA	TRBJ2-7	TRBD2	CASSLGLADKDYEQYF	TGCGCCAGCAGCCTGGGACTAGCGGATAAAGACTACGAGCAGTACTTC
TRBV7-8	NA	TRBJ1-6	TRBD1	CASSPSTGASPLHF	TGTGCCAGCAGCCCCAGTACAGGGGCCTCACCCCTCCACTTT
TRBV2	once	TRBJ2-5	NA	CASSARLFGETQYF	TGTGCCAGCAGTGCGAGACTTTTTGGGGAGACCCAGTACTTC
TRBV12-5	NA	TRBJ1-3	NA	CASGLGPTGNTIYF	TGTGCTAGTGGTTTGGGACCGACGGGAAACACCATATATTTT
TRBV29-1	NA	TRBJ2-7	NA	CSVEDYSYEQYF	TGCAGCGTTGAAGATTACTCCTACGAGCAGTACTTC
TRBV2	NA	TRBJ1-3	NA	CASSDPGSNSGNTIYF	TGTGCCAGCAGTGACCCGGGGAGCAACTCTGGAAACACCATATATTTT
TRBV5-1	once	TRBJ2-1	TRBD2	CASSFGLDSYNEQFF	TGCGCCAGCAGCTTTGGACTAGACTCCTACAATGAGCAGTTCTTC
TRBV19	NA	TRBJ2-4	NA	CASSIERGKNIQYF	TGTGCCAGTAGTATAGAACGAGGTAAAAACATTCAGTACTTC
TRBV27	NA	TRBJ1-1	NA	CASSLWARGGTEAFF	TGTGCCAGCAGTTTATGGGCCAGGGGAGGCACTGAAGCTTTCTTT
TRBV28	NA	TRBJ2-1	TRBD1	CASNLPGQEQFF	TGTGCCAGCAATCTACCGGGACAGGAGCAGTTCTTC
TRBV5-1	NA	TRBJ2-2	TRBD2	CASSSREGTGELFF	TGCGCCAGCAGCTCCCGGGAGGGAACCGGGGAGCTGTTTTTT
TRBV4-1	NA	TRBJ2-2	NA	CASSQEQGYTGELFF	TGCGCCAGCAGCCAGGAACAGGGATACACCGGGGAGCTGTTTTTT
TRBV9	few	TRBJ2-2	NA	CASSPGALAAGELFF	TGTGCCAGCAGCCCTGGGGCACTCGCGGCCGGGGAGCTGTTTTTT
TRBV5-4	NA	TRBJ2-1	NA	CASSSRETSYNEQFF	TGTGCCAGCAGCTCTCGGGAGACCTCCTACAATGAGCAGTTCTTC
TRBV9	NA	TRBJ2-7	NA	CASSPVLNYEQYF	TGTGCCAGCAGCCCCGTCCTCAACTACGAGCAGTACTTC
TRBV10-3	NA	TRBJ1-4	NA	CAASSKTNEKLFF	TGTGCCGCGAGCAGTAAAACTAATGAAAAACTGTTTTTT
TRBV19	few	TRBJ1-1	NA	CASSRNGVNTEAFF	TGTGCCAGTAGTAGGAATGGGGTGAACACTGAAGCTTTCTTT
TRBV10-1	NA	TRBJ2-5	NA	CASSESTGLTETQYF	TGCGCCAGCAGTGAATCCACAGGGCTTACAGAGACCCAGTACTTC
TRBV7-9	NA	TRBJ1-2	NA	CASSLGWSLYGYTF	TGTGCCAGCAGCTTAGGGTGGTCTCTCTATGGCTACACCTTC
TRBV9	NA	TRBJ2-6	NA	CASSVDIGGRPSTGANVLTF	TGTGCCAGCAGCGTGGATATTGGGGGGCGGCCGAGTACTGGGGCCAACGTCCTGACTTTC
TRBV6-4	NA	TRBJ2-7	NA	CASNHRWGDQATYEQYF	TGTGCCAGCAACCACCGTTGGGGGGACCAGGCAACCTACGAGCAGTACTTC
TRBV19	NA	TRBJ1-2	NA	CASSPSPPGAGYGYTF	TGTGCCAGTAGTCCCTCCCCTCCGGGGGCAGGGTATGGCTACACCTTC
TRBV6-1	few	TRBJ1-5	NA	CASSERAGGRIQPQHF	TGTGCCAGCAGTGAAAGAGCGGGGGGCAGAATCCAGCCCCAGCATTTT
TRBV5-1	NA	TRBJ2-1	NA	CASSLVQSSYNEQFF	TGCGCCAGCAGCTTGGTCCAGAGCTCCTACAATGAGCAGTTCTTC
TRBV5-1	NA	TRBJ2-7	NA	CASRGRSGDRSSYEQYF	TGCGCCAGCAGGGGCCGCTCCGGGGATAGGAGCTCCTACGAGCAGTACTTC